This entry is about one T cell receptor beta chain. Per germline, CDR1 SQVTM and CDR2 ANQGSEA. The V end lost 8 bases, the J end lost 6 bases, and 11 bases lay between the germline ends. The CDR3 length is 11 residues. The second PCR ran about 6 to 11 cycles with a sample-barcoded 5' primer and J-beta primers. Researchers report that each sample yielded at least 3 million CDR3-containing paired-end reads. Each CDR3 protein gets one entry after TCRdb re-called the 5' RACE reads with MiXCR. The data hold 850,000 to 1,000,000 distinct CDR3 sequences, with around 48% observed a single time. The entry originates in a study of blood T cells in healthy people across ages.

The receptor's source is a man aged 25 to 40 in good health. The sample consisted of blood. This chain links TRBV29-1 with TRBJ2-4, with D unclear. CDR3 DNA: TGCAGCTTCAGGCTCGGAAACATTCAGTACTTC. Translated, it gives CSFRLGNIQYF.